Below, one T cell receptor beta chain is given with its context. An end of the junction does not agree with germline; a read error may underlie this. The sample comes from a study of cytomegalovirus exposure and HLA in healthy donors. Background on the study: The roughly 670 first-cohort repertoires shared a platform with the approximately 110 validation repertoires, as reported in a later analysis.

Sequenced by immunoSEQ multiplex PCR; TCRdb stores in-frame clones only, minus some. In the table there are fewer than 200,000 clones, about 80% of which are singletons. The CDR3 runs 16 residues. CDR1 is MRHNA and CDR2 is SNTAGT in the germline V gene. This TCR was recovered from a woman under 30 in good health and CMV-seropositive. Sequenced sample: PBMCs. V and J are TRBV6-4 and TRBJ1-2; 8 bases align to TRBD1. CDR3 sequence: CASSYSKRQGLGGYTF. Here the CDR3 DNA reads TGTGCCAGCAGTTACTCGAAGAGACAGGGGTTGGGTGGCTACACCTTC.